These T cell receptor beta chains were read from a single sample in a study of PD-L1 blockade in urothelial cancer. The method was immunoSEQ multiplex PCR; TCRdb's version includes in-frame clones alone and lacks a portion of them. The repertoire holds about 130,000 clones, around 88% seen once, with 2% to 2.5% in the top ten. The input for sequencing was PBMCs, taken around atezolizumab (anti-PD-L1) treatment. The receptor set was obtained from a man aged 45-65 years with urothelial cancer. Both conserved end residues are part of each CDR3. A D gene is named only where the DNA matches it firmly. Clone size is shown for a subset of rows, as once, few, many or a class of expanded clone.

>.|TRBD2|TRBV5-1|TRBJ2-3
CASREREGRTDTQYF
TGCGCCAGCAGGGAGCGGGAGGGCCGGACAGATACGCAGTATTTT
>.|.|TRBV18|TRBJ2-7
CASSSGSYEQYF
TGTGCCAGCTCTAGCGGTTCCTACGAGCAGTACTTC
>.|TRBD1|TRBV7-8|TRBJ1-2
CASSPGQAVANYGYTF
TGTGCCAGCAGCCCGGGACAGGCGGTGGCTAACTATGGCTACACCTTC
>.|TRBD2|TRBV5-1|TRBJ2-2
CASSAGGITGELFF
TGCGCCAGCAGTGCGGGAGGGATCACCGGGGAGCTGTTTTTT
>.|TRBD2|TRBV18|TRBJ2-1
CASSAQGGAGGLSSYNEQFF
TGTGCCAGCTCCGCCCAAGGCGGCGCGGGAGGGTTGAGCTCCTACAATGAGCAGTTCTTC
>.|.|TRBV6-5|TRBJ1-6
CASSRTENSPLHF
TGTGCCAGCAGCCGGACTGAGAATTCACCCCTCCACTTT
>few|TRBD1|TRBV5-4|TRBJ2-2
CASSLGTGLFAGELFF
TGTGCCAGCAGCTTGGGGACAGGGTTGTTTGCCGGGGAGCTGTTTTTT
>.|TRBD1|TRBV9|TRBJ1-3
CASSARQGEGTIYF
TGTGCCAGCAGCGCTCGACAGGGTGAAGGCACCATATATTTT
>.|TRBD2|TRBV19|TRBJ2-7
CASSAAGGPREQYF
TGTGCCAGTAGTGCGGCGGGAGGGCCGCGGGAGCAGTACTTC
>.|TRBD2|TRBV9|TRBJ2-3
CASSVGVSGGSTDTQYF
TGTGCCAGCAGCGTAGGTGTTAGCGGGGGTAGCACAGATACGCAGTATTTT
>.|TRBD2|TRBV7-8|TRBJ2-7
CASSLVSSGSGEQYF
TGTGCCAGCAGCTTAGTCTCTAGCGGGAGTGGGGAGCAGTACTTC
>.|TRBD1|TRBV30|TRBJ2-3
CAWSVWTGQSDTQYF
TGTGCCTGGAGTGTCTGGACAGGGCAATCAGATACGCAGTATTTT
>.|.|TRBV4-1|TRBJ2-7
CASSQDLSRGQYF
TGCGCCAGCAGCCAAGATTTGAGCCGTGGGCAGTACTTC
>.|TRBD1|TRBV30|TRBJ1-4
CAWSGGTGAEKLFF
TGTGCCTGGAGTGGGGGGACAGGGGCCGAAAAACTGTTTTTT
>once|TRBD2|TRBV7-2|TRBJ2-3
CASSPPRLAGTDTQYF
TGTGCCAGCAGCCCGCCCCGACTAGCGGGGACAGATACGCAGTATTTT
>few|.|TRBV28|TRBJ2-2
CASSPPSAPRTGELFF
TGTGCCAGCAGTCCTCCTAGCGCCCCTAGGACCGGGGAGCTGTTTTTT
>.|.|TRBV7-9|TRBJ1-6
CASSLTDYNSPLHF
TGTGCCAGCAGCTTAACAGATTATAATTCACCCCTCCACTTT
>.|.|TRBV6-5|TRBJ2-7
CASTGSYEQYF
TGTGCCAGCACGGGCTCCTACGAGCAGTACTTC
>.|.|TRBV4-1|TRBJ2-7
CASSRLASEYEQYF
TGCGCCAGCAGCCGGCTAGCCAGCGAATACGAGCAGTACTTC
>.|.|TRBV28|TRBJ1-1
CASRPTVNTEAFF
TGTGCCAGCAGACCCACAGTCAACACTGAAGCTTTCTTT
>few|TRBD1|TRBV10-3|TRBJ1-1
CAISGTGGDTEAFF
TGTGCCATCAGCGGGACAGGGGGGGACACTGAAGCTTTCTTT
>.|TRBD2|TRBV4-1|TRBJ2-3
CASAGGGTDTQYF
TGCGCCAGCGCGGGGGGAGGAACAGATACGCAGTATTTT
>.|.|TRBV14|TRBJ1-1
CASSQVPGTEAFF
TGTGCCAGCAGCCAAGTCCCGGGAACTGAAGCTTTCTTT
>.|TRBD1|TRBV7-9|TRBJ1-5
CASSLVGRGQGNQPQHF
TGTGCCAGCAGCTTAGTTGGTCGGGGACAGGGCAATCAGCCCCAGCATTTT
>.|.|TRBV7-2|TRBJ2-7
CASSLVYRDEQYF
TGTGCCAGCAGCTTAGTTTACAGGGACGAGCAGTACTTC
>.|TRBD1|TRBV15|TRBJ1-2
CATSRDRGAGYGYTF
TGTGCCACCAGCAGAGACAGGGGGGCTGGCTATGGCTACACCTTC
>.|TRBD2|TRBV2|TRBJ2-7
CASSRDYTNSYEQYF
TGTGCCAGCAGCCGGGACTATACGAACTCCTACGAGCAGTACTTC
>.|.|TRBV7-9|TRBJ2-5
CASSPSISRETQYF
TGTGCCAGCAGCCCCTCTATCTCCCGAGAGACCCAGTACTTC
>.|TRBD1|TRBV6-6|TRBJ2-7
CASSPRDRGSYEQYF
TGTGCCAGCAGCCCTCGGGACAGGGGTTCCTACGAGCAGTACTTC
>.|TRBD2|TRBV11-3|TRBJ2-3
CASSRAGGADTQYF
TGTGCCAGCAGCCGAGCGGGAGGGGCAGATACGCAGTATTTT
>.|.|TRBV7-8|TRBJ2-5
CASNNPGGKTQYF
TGTGCCAGCAACAACCCCGGAGGGAAGACCCAGTACTTC